The sample holds many counts of the clone carrying this TCR beta chain. Its antigen is unidentified. Amplification targeted the TCR beta CDR3 regions, with RNA transcripts as the source material. RT-PCR with HTBI primers came first, then second-round multiplex PCR. One entry per CDR3 protein, called by TCRdb with MiXCR from the multiplex PCR reads. The table has 620,000 or so distinct CDR3 sequences, approximately 21% seen once. The data were taken from a study of Graves' ophthalmopathy and Graves' hyperthyroidism. General study findings and limits: Ophthalmopathy progression was predicted by the model at more than 55% sensitivity and approximately 72% specificity.

V was cut by 4 bases and J by 3 bases, with 14 bases left in between. The CDR3 is made up of 14 amino acids. CDR1 and CDR2 (germline): SGDLS, YYNGEE. It was on clinical symptoms, serum thyroxine, TRAb, thyroid ultrasound and orbital computed tomography that diagnosis relied. PBMCs had their origin in fresh peripheral blood (approximately 10 ml). The source is a woman aged 18-29 years with stable Graves' hyperthyroidism. Some clones in this sample may be carry-over from other donors' samples. Sequencing used peripheral blood. The chain combines TRBV9 with TRBJ2-7, with TRBD2 as a possible D gene (6 bases). The DNA for the CDR3 is TGTGCCAGCAGCCCCCTGGGGGGTAGCTACGAGCAGTACTTC. This sequence encodes CASSPLGGSYEQYF. The full variable domain, its missing parts supplied by reference TRBV9 and TRBJ2-7, is DSGVTQTPKHLITATGQRVTLRCSPRSGDLSVYWYQQSLDQGLQFLIQYYNGEERAKGNILERFSAQQFPDLHSELNLSSLELGDSALYFCASSPLGGSYEQYFGPGTRLTVT.